These 29 T cell receptor beta chains were all obtained from the same sample, sequenced in a study of blood T cell repertoires in COVID-19 (dated by TCRdb to 2020 to 2021). Libraries came from the immunoSEQ multiplex PCR assay. What TCRdb holds here is the immuneACCESS table cut down to in-frame rearrangements. Part of the clones is not present; checked against another copy, under half of the missing clones reflect an unresolved V gene, and the others are unexplained. This sample holds some 120,000 clones; around four fifths were observed only once. The ten biggest clones cover 20% to 25% of the sample. Material: peripheral blood. The receptors were sampled from a human donor in a cohort sampled during active COVID-19.

The V call is TRBV19, the J call TRBJ2-3; TRBD2 is a possible D gene (5 bases). Germline V lookup: CDR1 LNHDA, CDR2 SQIVND (reference sequence). This CDR3 has 16 amino acids. V was clipped by 2 bases and J by 3 bases, with 15 bases between them. For the CDR3, the DNA is TGTGCCAGTAGTATATTAACCGGAGGCAAGACAGATACGCAGTATTTT. It is translated as CASSILTGGKTDTQYF.

The CDR3 is CAWSYTSGYEQYF. The CDR3 region has the DNA TGTGCCTGGAGTTACACTAGCGGATACGAGCAGTACTTC. The V call is TRBV30, the J call TRBJ2-7; 8 bases match TRBD2. V was pared by 2 bases and J by 4 bases, with 4 bases of the junction left unmatched. CDR1 is GTSNPN and CDR2 is SVGIG in the germline V gene (reference sequence). The length of the CDR3 is 13 residues.

The V call is TRBV7-2, the J call TRBJ2-5; a weak D match, TRBD2 (6 bases). Germline CDR1 is SGHTA and CDR2 is FQGNSA. Between the trimmed V and J ends, which lost 5 bases and 7 bases, there was a span of 29 bases. The CDR3 spans 18 residues. The DNA for the CDR3 is TGTGCCAGCAGCCTACCGGGACTGGCGACCCTGAGGGAGATGACCCAGTACTTC. It specifies CASSLPGLATLREMTQYF.

This clone was observed at least ten times. The chain couples TRBV15 to TRBJ2-1; TRBD2 aligns across 14 bases. Germline V gives CDR1 LNHNV, CDR2 YYDKDF (reference sequence). The CDR3 runs to 17 residues. The J segment lost 5 bases and the V segment lost 4 bases, leaving 7 bases of the junction unmatched. The DNA of the CDR3 is TGTGCCACCAGCAAAGGACTAGCGGGAGGTGCCAACAATGAGCAGTTCTTC. Protein: CATSKGLAGGANNEQFF.

The genes are TRBV5-4 and TRBJ2-3; 7 nucleotides match TRBD2. This CDR3 comprises 13 residues. Germline trimming cut 4 bases from V and 8 bases from J; bases unmatched to any gene: 7. Germline CDR1 is SGHNT and CDR2 is YYREEE (reference sequence). The CDR3 reads CASSQSGVATQYF. CDR3 DNA: TGTGCCAGCAGCCAGAGCGGGGTTGCTACGCAGTATTTT.

The genes are TRBV10-3 and TRBJ2-7, with TRBD1 matching 10 bases. The CDR3 loop spans 18 amino acids. CDR1 and CDR2 from the germline V gene are ENHRY and SYGVKD. V lost 0 bases and J lost 6; bases outside the gene matches: 14. The CDR3: CAISESEGQGKGSSEQYF. The CDR3 DNA sequence: TGTGCCATCAGTGAGTCGGAGGGACAGGGGAAGGGTTCGTCCGAGCAGTACTTC.

J is TRBJ1-1 and V is TRBV3-1 (or the pseudogene TRBV3-2), with 8 bases matching TRBD1. Germline trimming cut 1 base from V and 10 bases from J; bases unmatched to any gene: 8. The CDR3 is 14 amino acids. Germline V CDR1 and CDR2: LGHDT, YNNKEL (reference sequence). The CDR3 reads CASSQVGTGGRAFF. The CDR3 DNA reads TGTGCCAGCAGCCAAGTTGGAACAGGGGGTAGAGCTTTCTTT.

This chain connects TRBV20-1 to TRBJ2-5; D ambiguous. The CDR3 runs 11 residues. Germline-derived CDR1 and CDR2 are DFQATT and SNEGSKA (reference sequence). The V gene lost 1 base and the J gene lost 7 bases, with 7 bases spanning the gap. The CDR3 DNA is TGCAGTGCTAGAGCACCGGGGACCCAGTACTTC. Translated, it gives CSARAPGTQYF.

To note about this clone: One end of the junction varies from germline; a read error may be responsible. V gene TRBV11-2 combines with J gene TRBJ2-4; maybe TRBD2 (6 bases). This CDR3 contains 17 residues. In germline, CDR1 is SGHAT, CDR2 FQNNGV. The CDR3 sequence is CASSLGPGLLAKNIQYF. The CDR3 bases are TGTGCCAGCAGCCTGGGCCCGGGACTTCTAGCCAAAAACATTCAGTATTTC.

The DNA of the CDR3 is TGCGCCAGCAGCCCGACAGGGAGAACCGGGGAGCTGTTTTTT. Translation gives CASSPTGRTGELFF. The chain carries TRBV4-3 and TRBJ2-2; 7 bases align to TRBD1. Germline V CDR1 and CDR2: LGHNA, YSLEER. This CDR3 contains 14 residues. The ends lost 4 bases at V and 5 bases at J; junction bases unmatched: 4.

The rearrangement uses TRBV19 and TRBJ1-2; D uncertain. The CDR3 length is 16 residues. Germline CDR1 reads LNHDA; CDR2 reads SQIVND (reference sequence). Trimming cost V 3 bases and J 0 bases, with 14 bases left between them. Here the CDR3 reads CASSIQAHGTNYGYTF. The CDR3 nucleotides are TGTGCCAGTAGTATTCAGGCCCACGGAACTAACTATGGCTACACCTTC. Variable domain in full (rest from reference TRBV19 and TRBJ1-2): DGGITQSPKYLFRKEGQNVTLSCEQNLNHDAMYWYRQDPGQGLRLIYYSQIVNDFQKGDIAEGYSVSREKKESFPLTVTSAQKNPTAFYLCASSIQAHGTNYGYTFGSGTRLTVV.

The chain uses TRBV2 and TRBJ1-3; the D is unclear. Trimming cost V 6 bases and J 4 bases, with 7 bases left between them. This CDR3 comprises 12 residues. Germline V gives CDR1 SNHLY, CDR2 FYNNEI. The CDR3 sequence is CASRQAGNTIYF. CDR3 nucleotide sequence: TGTGCCAGCAGACAAGCGGGAAACACCATATATTTT.

The chain is built from TRBV11-3 and TRBJ2-1; D might be TRBD2 (10 bases). Trimming removed 5 bases from V and 4 bases from J, with 24 bases in between. The CDR3 has 18 amino acids. Germline loops: CDR1 SGHNT, CDR2 YENEEA. DNA of the CDR3: TGTGCCAGCAGCCAGGGACAGGGAGCGGGAGGGGTTTACAATGAGCAGTTCTTC. Protein: CASSQGQGAGGVYNEQFF. The complete variable domain, with remaining parts taken from reference TRBV11-3 and TRBJ2-1, reads EAGVVQSPRYKIIEKKQPVAFWCNPISGHNTLYWYLQNLGQGPELLIRYENEEAVDDSQLPKDRFSAERLKGVDSTLKIQPAELGDSAVYLCASSQGQGAGGVYNEQFFGPGTRLTVL.

CDR3 residues: CASSYPLSNTGELFF. CDR3 bases: TGTGCCAGCAGTTATCCACTCTCGAACACCGGGGAGCTGTTTTTT. The chain is built from TRBV6-2 or TRBV6-3 and TRBJ2-2; D gene unclear. Germline CDR1 is MNHEY and CDR2 is SVGEGT. This CDR3 comprises 15 residues. Deletions cut 3 bases from V and 0 bases from J, with 8 bases between.

This chain links TRBV7-9 with TRBJ2-3, with a possible D match to TRBD2 (6 bases). The CDR3 is made up of 16 amino acids. V gave up 3 bases and J gave up 2 bases, with 15 bases separating them. In germline, CDR1 is SEHNR, CDR2 FQNEAQ (reference sequence). CDR3 residues: CASSFRARLDTDTQYF. In DNA, the CDR3 is TGTGCCAGCAGCTTTAGGGCAAGACTAGACACAGATACGCAGTATTTT.

This clone was observed a handful of times. This chain uses TRBV5-6 with TRBJ1-2, with 9 bases identical to TRBD1. J lost 1 base, V lost 4 bases, and 5 bases had no gene match. This CDR3 spans 15 amino acids. Germline lookup yields CDR1 SGHDT and CDR2 YYEEEE. The CDR3 bases are TGTGCCAGCAGCCTACAGGGGGCTTTTAACTATGGCTACACCTTC. Protein product: CASSLQGAFNYGYTF.

V is TRBV11-2 and J is TRBJ1-2, with TRBD1 matching 7 bases. Trimming cost V 5 bases and J 1 base; bases outside gene matches: 4. The CDR3 is made up of 14 amino acids. From germline, CDR1 is SGHAT and CDR2 FQNNGV. The CDR3 coding sequence is TGTGCCAGCAGCAACCAGGGGGTTAACTATGGCTACACCTTC. It translates to CASSNQGVNYGYTF. The whole variable domain, remainder taken from reference TRBV11-2 and TRBJ1-2, is EAGVAQSPRYKIIEKRQSVAFWCNPISGHATLYWYQQILGQGPKLLIQFQNNGVVDDSQLPKDRFSAERLKGVDSTLKIQPAKLEDSAVYLCASSNQGVNYGYTFGSGTRLTVV.

The chain uses TRBV11-3 and TRBJ2-3, with 10 bases lining up with TRBD1. Trimming at V came to 5 bases and at J to 2 bases, leaving 7 bases not matched to a gene. The germline V gene has CDR1 SGHNT and CDR2 YENEEA. CDR3 length equals 16 residues. The chain's CDR3 is CASSHPGTGVTDTQYF. CDR3 sequence (DNA): TGTGCCAGCAGCCACCCCGGGACAGGGGTCACAGATACGCAGTATTTT.

V gene TRBV28 combines with J gene TRBJ2-1; tentative D call: TRBD1 (6 bases). This CDR3 spans 13 amino acids. Germline V gene sequence: CDR1 MDHEN, CDR2 SYDVKM. The germline V and J ends were trimmed by 6 bases and 7 bases, with 13 bases remaining between them. CDR3 in DNA: TGTGCCAGCAGCACCGGGACAAGGAATGAGCAGTTCTTC. This encodes CASSTGTRNEQFF.

The genes are TRBV28 and TRBJ2-3, with 7 bases lining up with TRBD1. The CDR3 is 15 residues long. V gave up 10 bases and J gave up 2 bases; unmatched junction bases: 12. The V gene's germline CDR1 is MDHEN and CDR2 SYDVKM. CDR3 protein: CATQSGKGATDTQYF. CDR3 coding DNA: TGTGCCACCCAAAGCGGTAAGGGGGCCACAGATACGCAGTATTTT.

CDR3 in amino acids: CASSQLGGYGYTF. In DNA, the CDR3 is TGTGCCAGCAGCCAGTTAGGGGGATATGGCTACACCTTC. The chain links TRBV6-5 to TRBJ1-2, with D tentatively TRBD1 (6 bases). This CDR3 region has 13 residues. V lost 6 bases and J 5 bases, leaving 13 bases between the germline ends. Germline V gene data show CDR1 as MNHEY and CDR2 as SVGAGI.

This clone has a single count. V is TRBV27 and J is TRBJ2-1, with 10 bases lining up with TRBD2. V shed 2 bases and J 8 bases; nucleotides not matched to a gene: 9. The CDR3 covers 16 residues. The V gene's germline CDR1 is MNHEY and CDR2 SMNVEV (reference sequence). The CDR3 DNA reads TGTGCCAGCAGTTTAACCATAGGACTAGCGGTCGATGAGCAGTTCTTC. This gives the protein CASSLTIGLAVDEQFF.

The genes are TRBV24-1 and TRBJ1-4; 9 positions agree with TRBD1. Germline V gene sequence: CDR1 KGHDR, CDR2 SFDVKD. With 7 bases clipped from V and 5 bases from J, the junction kept 7 bases outside the gene matches. The CDR3 totals 15 residues. The CDR3 bases are TGTGCCACCAGCCGAGGGACAGGGAGAAATGAAAAACTGTTTTTT. It codes for CATSRGTGRNEKLFF.

This clone was seen a few times. This rearrangement joins TRBV11-2 to TRBJ2-7; D is perhaps TRBD1 (5 bases). CDR3 length: 13 amino acids. V lost 5 bases and J 6 bases, leaving 14 bases between the germline ends. CDR1 is SGHAT, CDR2 FQNNGV, per germline. DNA of the CDR3: TGTGCCAGCAGCGATGTATTGGGGCGCGAGCAGTACTTC. This translates into CASSDVLGREQYF. The whole variable domain, filled in from reference TRBV11-2 and TRBJ2-7, reads EAGVAQSPRYKIIEKRQSVAFWCNPISGHATLYWYQQILGQGPKLLIQFQNNGVVDDSQLPKDRFSAERLKGVDSTLKIQPAKLEDSAVYLCASSDVLGREQYFGPGTRLTVT.

The chain couples TRBV5-4 to TRBJ1-3, with 8 nucleotides matching TRBD1. The CDR3 contains 13 residues. The germline V gene has CDR1 SGHNT and CDR2 YYREEE (reference sequence). The V and J ends lost 4 bases and 7 bases, in that order; junction bases with no gene match: 4. The CDR3 spells CASSPDRGNTIYF. CDR3 nucleotides: TGTGCCAGCAGCCCTGACAGGGGCAACACCATATATTTT.

The J gene is TRBJ1-3, the V gene TRBV10-3; D ambiguous. Germline V gives CDR1 ENHRY, CDR2 SYGVKD. V was cut by 11 bases and J by 0 bases, with 11 bases left in between. The CDR3 length is 13 residues. The chain's CDR3 is CASQQISGNTIYF. CDR3 DNA sequence: TGTGCCTCGCAACAAATCTCTGGAAACACCATATATTTT.

The chain employs TRBV11-3 and TRBJ2-7, with a weak D call TRBD2 (6 bases). The germline V gene encodes CDR1 SGHNT and CDR2 YENEEA. This CDR3 spans 13 amino acids. V dropped 0 bases and J dropped 6 bases, with 9 bases sitting between them. CDR3 coding DNA: TGTGCCAGCAGCTTAGATCCCGGGAGCGAGCAGTACTTC. It codes for CASSLDPGSEQYF.

This clone was counted a single time. This chain uses TRBV30 with TRBJ1-2; TRBD1 matches 11 bases. Trimming took 5 bases from V and 7 from J; bases not matched to a gene: 3. Looked up from germline, CDR1 is GTSNPN and CDR2 is SVGIG (reference sequence). There are 12 residues in the CDR3. The CDR3, as DNA: TGTGCCTGGGGACAGGGGGCTTCTGGCTACACCTTC. Its protein is CAWGQGASGYTF.

This clone was seen only once. The V call is TRBV7-2, the J call TRBJ2-2, with 10 bases fitting TRBD1. Germline V CDR1 and CDR2: SGHTA, FQGNSA. The CDR3 extends over 18 amino acids. V shed 8 bases, J shed 4 bases, and the junction held 16 bases outside the gene matches. The CDR3 sequence: CASRNTGSGQGSTGELFF. The DNA for the CDR3 is TGTGCCAGCCGAAATACTGGGTCGGGACAGGGGTCCACCGGGGAGCTGTTTTTT.